This T cell receptor (beta chain) was recovered during a study of cytomegalovirus exposure and HLA in healthy donors. Study results and caveats: A later analysis found first-cohort TCR clusters tended to co-occur in the 100 to 150 validation repertoires.

Data came from immunoSEQ multiplex PCR; TCRdb stores just in-frame clones and leaves some out. The repertoire holds around 250,000 clones, with nearly 90% as singletons. As for this clone: Its antigen is unknown.

Germline V gene sequence: CDR1 SGHVS, CDR2 FNYEAQ. V lost 2 bases to trimming and J lost 7 bases, with 15 bases between them. This CDR3 has 15 amino acids. The TCR was taken from a young woman in good health and CMV-seronegative. The V gene is TRBV7-6, the J gene TRBJ2-1; weak D call: TRBD2 (5 bases). The sequenced sample consisted of PBMCs. CDR3 nucleotide sequence: TGTGCCAGCAGCTTACGGGGAGTGGGTAGGAATGAGCAGTTCTTC. As protein: CASSLRGVGRNEQFF. The full variable domain, its missing parts supplied by reference TRBV7-6 and TRBJ2-1, is GAGVSQSPRYKVTKRGQDVALRCDPISGHVSLYWYRQALGQGPEFLTYFNYEAQQDKSGLPNDRFSAERPEGSISTLTIQRTEQRDSAMYRCASSLRGVGRNEQFFGPGTRLTVL.